Following are 16 T cell receptor beta chains from one sample sequenced in a study of blood T cell repertoires in COVID-19. TCRdb keeps only in-frame clones here, not all; method: immunoSEQ multiplex PCR. This table has some 240,000 clones, 90% appearing once. Sequences were obtained from peripheral blood. The receptor source for this set is a woman aged 55-69 years with COVID-19, enrolled during active disease.

J is TRBJ2-1 and V is TRBV7-2; TRBD2 agrees at 16 bases. J lost 8 bases, V lost 5 bases, and 6 bases had no gene match. The CDR3 loop spans 16 amino acids. Germline lookup yields CDR1 SGHTA and CDR2 FQGNSA. The CDR3: CASSVPGLAGGYEQFF. The DNA for the CDR3 is TGTGCCAGCAGCGTGCCGGGACTAGCGGGGGGGTATGAGCAGTTCTTC.

The V call is TRBV5-4, the J call TRBJ1-1, with D tentatively TRBD1 (5 bases). The length of the CDR3 is 15 residues. Germline V CDR1 and CDR2: SGHNT, YYREEE (reference sequence). Between the trimmed V and J ends, which lost 4 bases and 4 bases, there was a span of 17 bases. Here the CDR3 DNA reads TGTGCCAGCAGCCCCCGGGAGGGGTTTGTCACTGAAGCTTTCTTT. Amino acid sequence: CASSPREGFVTEAFF.

The rearrangement joins TRBV12-3 or TRBV12-4 to TRBJ1-5, with D unclear. V gave up 4 bases and J gave up 7 bases, with 8 bases separating them. The CDR3 is made up of 12 amino acids. The DNA of the CDR3 is TGTGCCAGCAGTTCACTAACACAGCCCCAGCATTTT. It translates to CASSSLTQPQHF.

V and J are TRBV7-3 and TRBJ1-3; maybe TRBD1 (6 bases). CDR1 and CDR2 from the germline V gene are SGHTA and FQGTGA. This CDR3 contains 13 residues. V lost 4 bases and J lost 2, with 6 bases in between. The CDR3 sequence: CASSSGAGNTIYF. DNA of the CDR3: TGTGCCAGCAGCTCAGGGGCTGGAAACACCATATATTTT. The variable domain in full, with the rest retrieved from reference TRBV7-3 and TRBJ1-3, is GAGVSQTPSNKVTEKGKYVELRCDPISGHTALYWYRQSLGQGPEFLIYFQGTGAADDSGLPNDRFFAVRPEGSVSTLKIQRTERGDSAVYLCASSSGAGNTIYFGEGSWLTVV.

Concerning this clone itself: Other DNA sequences in the sample encode the same CDR3. The J gene is TRBJ1-1, the V gene TRBV18, with D perhaps TRBD1 (5 bases). V was trimmed by 3 bases and J by 3 bases, leaving 8 bases between them. This CDR3 contains 13 residues. Germline loops: CDR1 KGHSH, CDR2 LQKENI. CDR3 residues: CASSPGGDTEAFF. CDR3 DNA sequence: TGTGCCAGCTCACCGGGGGGAGACACTGAAGCTTTCTTT.

This chain joins TRBV19 and TRBJ2-1; D not certain. The CDR3 consists of 13 residues. V was clipped by 3 bases and J by 9 bases, with 12 bases between them. Per the germline V gene, CDR1 is LNHDA and CDR2 is SQIVND (reference sequence). In nucleotides, the CDR3 is TGTGCCAGTAGTATTTACCCCTCAGGTGAGCAGTTCTTC. Protein product: CASSIYPSGEQFF.

A single count supports this clone. The genes are TRBV9 and TRBJ2-5, with no clear D. Germline V lookup: CDR1 SGDLS, CDR2 YYNGEE. Trimming shortened V by 4 bases and J by 0 bases, and 10 bases separated the two germline ends. The CDR3 has 14 residues. CDR3 residues: CASSPDSYQETQYF. The CDR3 DNA sequence: TGTGCCAGCAGCCCAGACTCGTACCAAGAGACCCAGTACTTC.

On this clone: Distinct nucleotide sequences in the sample also encode this CDR3. This chain connects TRBV3-1 (or the pseudogene TRBV3-2) to TRBJ1-5; no clear D gene. Germline V gene data show CDR1 as LGHDT and CDR2 as YNNKEL (reference sequence). The CDR3 is 13 residues long. V was pared by 1 base and J by 4 bases, with 5 bases between. In DNA form, the CDR3 reads TGTGCCAGCAGCCAAGGAGAGAATCAGCCCCAGCATTTT. Protein product: CASSQGENQPQHF.

The chain is built from TRBV3-1 (or the pseudogene TRBV3-2) and TRBJ1-2; 7 bases agree with TRBD1. The V and J ends lost 5 bases and 5 bases, in that order; junction bases with no gene match: 8. This CDR3 is built from 14 residues. Germline CDR1 reads LGHDT; CDR2 reads YNNKEL (reference sequence). The CDR3 nucleotides are TGTGCCAGCAGCTATGGACAGGAGAGGTATGGCTACACCTTC. Translating it yields CASSYGQERYGYTF.

This chain joins TRBV5-1 and TRBJ1-2; no definite D call. CDR1 is SGHRS, CDR2 YFSETQ, per germline. The CDR3 totals 16 residues. The V and J ends lost 5 bases and 4 bases respectively, with 21 bases between them. CDR3 protein: CASRYPGRTDSYGYTF. The CDR3 coding sequence is TGCGCCAGCAGATACCCCGGCAGGACGGACTCCTATGGCTACACCTTC.

The CDR3 DNA is TGTGCCAGCAGCACCAGACAGGGAAGCCACGAGCAGTACTTC. It specifies CASSTRQGSHEQYF. The V gene is TRBV7-9, the J gene TRBJ2-7, with TRBD1 matching 7 bases. The germline gives CDR1 SEHNR, CDR2 FQNEAQ (reference sequence). The CDR3 runs 14 residues. V dropped 5 bases and J dropped 5; count of bases not matched to a gene: 9. The full variable domain, in which reference TRBV7-9 and TRBJ2-7 provide the parts outside the CDR3, is DTGVSQNPRHKITKRGQNVTFRCDPISEHNRLYWYRQTLGQGPEFLTYFQNEAQLEKSRLLSDRFSAERPKGSFSTLEIQRTEQGDSAMYLCASSTRQGSHEQYFGPGTRLTVT.

The chain is built from TRBV27 and TRBJ2-7, with 7 bases matching TRBD1. Germline trimming cut 2 bases from V and 6 bases from J; bases unmatched to any gene: 4. This CDR3 is built from 13 residues. Per the germline V gene, CDR1 is MNHEY and CDR2 is SMNVEV (reference sequence). CDR3 in amino acids: CASSLTSGGEQYF. CDR3 bases: TGTGCCAGCAGTTTAACCTCAGGGGGCGAGCAGTACTTC.

CDR3 DNA sequence: TGTGCCAGCAGCCAGCGGGGGGGGTCAGATACGCAGTATTTT. This translates into CASSQRGGSDTQYF. The rearrangement uses TRBV3-1 (or the pseudogene TRBV3-2) and TRBJ2-3; 9 bases are shared with TRBD2. The ends lost 3 bases at V and 4 bases at J; junction bases unmatched: 2. The CDR3 has 14 residues. Looked up from germline, CDR1 is LGHDT and CDR2 is YNNKEL (reference sequence).

V is TRBV7-3 and J is TRBJ1-5; possibly TRBD1 for D (5 bases). CDR1 is SGHTA, CDR2 FQGTGA, per germline. The CDR3 consists of 13 residues. The V and J ends lost 2 bases and 5 bases respectively, with 7 bases between them. The CDR3 DNA reads as TGTGCCAGCAGCTTAGGCAGGGATCAGCCCCAGCATTTT. This codes for CASSLGRDQPQHF.

The J gene is TRBJ2-1, the V gene TRBV27; TRBD2 agrees at 7 bases. The CDR3 has 13 amino acids. After removal of 4 bases from V and 8 bases from J, the junction contained 5 bases not matched to a gene. The germline gives CDR1 MNHEY, CDR2 SMNVEV (reference sequence). The DNA for the CDR3 is TGTGCCAGCAGTTCCAGGGAGGGAGATGAGCAGTTCTTC. Translated: CASSSREGDEQFF.

There are a few counts of this clone. The chain recombines TRBV3-1 (or the pseudogene TRBV3-2) with TRBJ1-6, with D unresolved. V was clipped by 1 base and J by 6 bases, with 10 bases between them. The CDR3 covers 15 residues. Germline assignment: CDR1 LGHDT and CDR2 YNNKEL (reference sequence). The CDR3 nucleotides are TGTGCCAGCAGCCAAGGGAGGGTAGGTAATTCACCCCTCCACTTT. Its protein product is CASSQGRVGNSPLHF.